This TCR beta chain is from a study of blood T cell repertoires in COVID-19. Only in-frame clones appear in the TCRdb table, and some are missing; sequencing was by immunoSEQ multiplex PCR. The sample records about 100,000 clones, 80% being singletons. V was pared by 2 bases and J by 0 bases, with 8 bases between. Germline loops: CDR1 MNHEY, CDR2 SVGEGT. The CDR3 extends over 16 amino acids. The chain carries TRBV6-2 or TRBV6-3 and TRBJ2-6; possible D gene TRBD2, 6 bases. The clonotype originates from a woman aged 70-85 years with acute or convalescent COVID-19. The material sequenced was peripheral blood. CDR3 sequence (DNA): TGTGCCAGCAGTTACACCGGGAGCTCTGGGGCCAACGTCCTGACTTTC. Translation: CASSYTGSSGANVLTF.